The rows below give T cell receptor beta chains drawn from one sample of a study of vaccination and CD4 T cells after COVID-19. These receptors' targets are unknown. TCRdb itself ran the PCR reads through MiXCR, one entry per CDR3 protein. Among 8,500 to 9,000 distinct CDR3 sequences, about 50% were seen once, and the ten largest hold about 11%. The specimen sequenced was CD4+ T cells from blood, cultured in vitro. These receptors were taken from a human donor in good health. CDR3s include the opening cysteine and the closing phenylalanine or tryptophan. Some rows mark clone size as missing; the rest say once, few, many or name a class of expanded clone.

>-|TRBV18
CASSRSGVSYEQYF
>-|TRBV19
CASRPVQGEYGYTF
>-|TRBV19
CASTIGGDSYEQYF
>-|TRBV12-3/TRBV12-4
CASGRGSSYEQYF
>-|TRBV14
CASSQWVTEAFF
>few|TRBV20-1
CSVRTGVTYGYTF
>few|TRBV20-1
CSAPLDRVGSNYGYTF
>-|TRBV6-5
CASSYVTGFGTEAFF
>-|TRBV20-1
CSASKTGVVTEAFF
>-|TRBV7-2
CASSLVQGTGELFF
>-|TRBV7-6
CASGRDIGTEAFF
>few|TRBV20-1
CSATQASTDTQYF
>-|TRBV28
CASSLRQRRLNTEAFF
>-|TRBV19
CASRFGAAYNEQFF
>-|TRBV27
CASSLDFAGTNGYTF
>few|TRBV20-1
CSARGLAEEQYF
>-|TRBV19
CASSFSPGRETKNNQPQHF
>-|TRBV6-2/TRBV6-3
CASSYSRGVQGGNQPQHF
>-|TRBV20-1
CSARGGVGIPTDTQYF
>-|TRBV12-3/TRBV12-4
CASSFRLREQPQHF